These T cell receptor beta chains were read from a single sample in a study of STAT5B mutations in CD4+ large granular lymphocyte leukemia. Method: immunoSEQ multiplex PCR; TCRdb's copy keeps in-frame clones and lacks some. The data show approximately 1,200 clones, 70% to 80% seen once. The material sequenced was PBMCs. The receptors were gathered from a man aged 70-80 years with CD4+ T-cell large granular lymphocyte leukemia. Both conserved end residues are part of each CDR3. The D gene is left open where the match is weak. Expanded clones get a size class; other rows say once, few or many, or leave the size out.

CDR3 | DNA | J | V | size | D
CASSLETGFYNSPLHF | TGTGCCAGCAGCTTAGAGACAGGGTTCTATAATTCACCCCTCCACTTT | TRBJ1-6 | TRBV5-4 | NA | TRBD1
CASSQGTQGLNTEAFF | TGCGCCAGCAGCCAAGGTACCCAGGGGCTGAACACTGAAGCTTTCTTT | TRBJ1-1 | TRBV4-1 | NA | NA
CASSPAGSASGYTF | TGTGCCAGCTCACCGGCCGGGAGCGCATCTGGCTACACCTTC | TRBJ1-2 | TRBV18 | few | NA
CSVKTQTVTGELFF | TGCAGCGTTAAAACTCAGACAGTAACCGGGGAGCTGTTTTTT | TRBJ2-2 | TRBV29-1 | NA | NA
CASSSQTGATNEKLFF | TGTGCCAGCAGCTCACAAACAGGGGCAACTAATGAAAAACTGTTTTTT | TRBJ1-4 | TRBV5-4 | NA | TRBD1
CASSGPRGTEAFF | TGTGCCAGCAGTGGCCCCAGGGGCACTGAAGCTTTCTTT | TRBJ1-1 | TRBV2 | few | NA
CASRPTGDTGELFF | TGTGCCAGCAGACCCACCGGGGACACCGGGGAGCTGTTTTTT | TRBJ2-2 | TRBV2 | NA | NA
CSVFLGNEKLFF | TGCAGCGTTTTCTTAGGCAATGAAAAACTGTTTTTT | TRBJ1-4 | TRBV29-1 | NA | NA
CASSLGAGANVLTF | TGTGCCAGCAGTTTAGGGGCTGGGGCCAACGTCCTGACTTTC | TRBJ2-6 | TRBV28 | NA | NA
CASSFLKDEQFF | TGTGCCAGCAGCTTCCTCAAAGATGAGCAGTTCTTC | TRBJ2-1 | TRBV7-2 | NA | NA
CASSQDPGRGYTF | TGTGCCAGCAGCCAGGACCCTGGACGTGGCTACACCTTC | TRBJ1-2 | TRBV5-4 | NA | NA
CASSLGTSGGAYEQYF | TGCGCCAGCAGCTTGGGGACTAGCGGGGGGGCCTACGAGCAGTACTTC | TRBJ2-7 | TRBV5-1 | NA | TRBD2
CSVGEFDRNEQFF | TGCAGCGTTGGGGAATTTGACCGCAATGAGCAGTTCTTC | TRBJ2-1 | TRBV29-1 | NA | NA
CASSLHGNYGYTF | TGTGCCAGCAGCCTCCACGGAAACTATGGCTACACCTTC | TRBJ1-2 | TRBV28 | NA | NA
CASRRDFNEQFF | TGTGCCAGCAGACGGGACTTCAATGAGCAGTTCTTC | TRBJ2-1 | TRBV6-6 | medium-sized | NA
CASSLASTPNEKLFF | TGCGCCAGCAGCTTGGCGTCGACCCCTAATGAAAAACTGTTTTTT | TRBJ1-4 | TRBV5-1 | NA | NA
CARRRGSNYGYTF | TGTGCCAGAAGACGGGGTTCTAACTATGGCTACACCTTC | TRBJ1-2 | TRBV5-3 | NA | NA
CASSGDGHYGYTF | TGTGCCAGCAGTGGGGACGGGCACTATGGCTACACCTTC | TRBJ1-2 | TRBV2 | NA | NA
CASSLAPTGLDYEQYF | TGTGCCAGCAGCTTGGCCCCGACAGGTTTAGACTACGAGCAGTACTTC | TRBJ2-7 | TRBV5-8 | NA | NA
CASSYTRGIQEQYF | TGTGCCAGCAGTTACACTAGGGGCATCCAAGAGCAGTACTTC | TRBJ2-7 | TRBV6-5 | NA | NA
CASSLGGYMRFPDEQFF | TGTGCCAGCAGCTTAGGGGGGTATATGCGTTTTCCAGATGAGCAGTTCTTC | TRBJ2-1 | TRBV7-2 | once | NA
CASSVGGRRYNEQFF | TGTGCCAGCAGCGTCGGGGGTCGCCGGTACAATGAGCAGTTCTTC | TRBJ2-1 | TRBV21-1 | NA | NA
CASSDSQGAESPLHF | TGTGCCAGCAGCGATAGTCAGGGGGCAGAATCACCCCTCCACTTT | TRBJ1-6 | TRBV11-3 | NA | TRBD1
CASSPRTGEETQYF | TGTGCCAGCAGCCCTCGGACAGGGGAAGAGACCCAGTACTTC | TRBJ2-5 | TRBV13 | medium-sized | TRBD1
CASSEPQRGSTDTQYF | TGTGCCAGCAGTGAACCCCAGCGGGGGTCCACAGATACGCAGTATTTT | TRBJ2-3 | TRBV25-1 | NA | TRBD2
CASSLTMNTEAFF | TGTGCCAGTAGTTTAACAATGAACACTGAAGCTTTCTTT | TRBJ1-1 | TRBV19 | few | NA
CASRGGTGASEKLFF | TGTGCCAGCAGAGGAGGGACAGGGGCGAGTGAAAAACTGTTTTTT | TRBJ1-4 | TRBV6-6 | NA | TRBD1
CASSPGIHGYTF | TGTGCCAGCAGCCCGGGGATACATGGCTACACCTTC | TRBJ1-2 | TRBV7-2 | NA | NA
CASSPTSGNTIYF | TGTGCCAGCAGCCCGACCTCTGGAAACACCATATATTTT | TRBJ1-3 | TRBV11-2 | NA | NA
CASRITSGGSETQYF | TGTGCCAGCAGAATCACTAGCGGGGGATCGGAGACCCAGTACTTC | TRBJ2-5 | TRBV2 | once | TRBD2
CASSKAGLSGRGVTNYGYTF | TGTGCCAGCAGCAAAGCGGGGTTGAGCGGCAGGGGGGTAACTAACTATGGCTACACCTTC | TRBJ1-2 | TRBV21-1 | NA | NA
CASSEEDRALPPQHF | TGTGCCAGCAGTGAAGAGGACAGGGCTCTTCCACCCCAGCATTTT | TRBJ1-5 | TRBV2 | NA | TRBD1
CSARLGAEAFF | TGCAGTGCTAGATTAGGGGCTGAAGCTTTCTTT | TRBJ1-1 | TRBV20-1 | NA | NA
CASSLGQGANSPLHF | TGCGCCAGCAGCTTGGGACAGGGGGCTAATTCACCCCTCCACTTT | TRBJ1-6 | TRBV5-1 | NA | TRBD1
CASSLSGAYEQYF | TGTGCCAGCAGCCTATCCGGGGCCTACGAGCAGTACTTC | TRBJ2-7 | TRBV7-6 | few | NA
CASSFAEETQYF | TGCGCCAGCAGCTTTGCGGAAGAGACCCAGTACTTC | TRBJ2-5 | TRBV5-1 | NA | NA
CASSLEQGETQYF | TGTGCCAGCAGCTTAGAGCAGGGGGAGACCCAGTACTTC | TRBJ2-5 | TRBV11-3 | NA | NA